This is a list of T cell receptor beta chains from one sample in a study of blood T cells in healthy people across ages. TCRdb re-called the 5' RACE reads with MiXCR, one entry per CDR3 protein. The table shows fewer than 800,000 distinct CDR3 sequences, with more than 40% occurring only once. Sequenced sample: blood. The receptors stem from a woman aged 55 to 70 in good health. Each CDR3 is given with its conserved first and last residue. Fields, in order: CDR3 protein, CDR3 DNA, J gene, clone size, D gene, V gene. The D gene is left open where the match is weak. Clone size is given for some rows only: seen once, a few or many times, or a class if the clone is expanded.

CDR3aa: CASSVPPTSNRETQYF
CDR3nt: TGTGCCAGCAGCGTACCTCCGACTAGTAATCGGGAGACCCAGTACTTC
j_gene: TRBJ2-5
abundance: few
d_gene: NA
v_gene: TRBV9

CDR3aa: CASSRGAGARTAKNIQYF
CDR3nt: TGTGCCAGCAGCAGGGGAGCGGGCGCCCGGACAGCCAAAAACATTCAGTACTTC
j_gene: TRBJ2-4
abundance: NA
d_gene: NA
v_gene: TRBV21-1

CDR3aa: CASTLGLAGGNEQYF
CDR3nt: TGTGCCAGCACTCTAGGCCTAGCGGGAGGCAACGAGCAGTACTTC
j_gene: TRBJ2-7
abundance: NA
d_gene: TRBD2
v_gene: TRBV28

CDR3aa: CASSLIGGTGWGETQYF
CDR3nt: TGTGCCAGCAGCTTAATCGGCGGGACAGGGTGGGGAGAGACCCAGTACTTC
j_gene: TRBJ2-5
abundance: NA
d_gene: TRBD1
v_gene: TRBV7-3

CDR3aa: CATSREGRVNQPQHF
CDR3nt: TGTGCCACCAGCAGAGAAGGCAGGGTCAATCAGCCCCAGCATTTT
j_gene: TRBJ1-5
abundance: NA
d_gene: NA
v_gene: TRBV15

CDR3aa: CSAMPQDRDPYGYTF
CDR3nt: TGCAGTGCTATGCCCCAGGACAGGGATCCCTATGGCTACACCTTC
j_gene: TRBJ1-2
abundance: once
d_gene: TRBD1
v_gene: TRBV20-1

CDR3aa: CASSPGHNKGGYTF
CDR3nt: TGTGCCAGCAGCCCGGGACATAACAAGGGCGGCTACACCTTC
j_gene: TRBJ1-2
abundance: NA
d_gene: NA
v_gene: TRBV7-9

CDR3aa: CASSPRADLNTGELFF
CDR3nt: TGTGCCAGCAGCCCTAGGGCCGACCTGAACACCGGGGAGCTGTTTTTT
j_gene: TRBJ2-2
abundance: few
d_gene: NA
v_gene: TRBV11-3

CDR3aa: CASSLRRGDEQYF
CDR3nt: TGTGCCAGCAGCTTGCGCAGGGGTGACGAGCAGTACTTC
j_gene: TRBJ2-7
abundance: few
d_gene: NA
v_gene: TRBV7-7

CDR3aa: CASSWGLRGYNEQFF
CDR3nt: TGTGCCAGCAGCTGGGGACTACGGGGGTACAATGAGCAGTTCTTC
j_gene: TRBJ2-1
abundance: NA
d_gene: TRBD2
v_gene: TRBV6-2/TRBV6-3

CDR3aa: CASSLWVNTGELFF
CDR3nt: TGTGCCAGCAGCTTATGGGTAAACACCGGGGAGCTGTTTTTT
j_gene: TRBJ2-2
abundance: NA
d_gene: NA
v_gene: TRBV7-9

CDR3aa: CSARDARAIYNEQFF
CDR3nt: TGCAGTGCTAGAGATGCGCGGGCGATATACAATGAGCAGTTCTTC
j_gene: TRBJ2-1
abundance: NA
d_gene: NA
v_gene: TRBV20-1

CDR3aa: CASSLATGLNVQYF
CDR3nt: TGCGCCAGCAGCTTGGCAACAGGGCTCAATGTGCAGTACTTC
j_gene: TRBJ2-7
abundance: NA
d_gene: NA
v_gene: TRBV5-1

CDR3aa: CSVGTSDEQYF
CDR3nt: TGCAGCGTTGGGACTAGCGACGAGCAGTACTTC
j_gene: TRBJ2-7
abundance: few
d_gene: TRBD2
v_gene: TRBV29-1

CDR3aa: CAWRFGYEQYF
CDR3nt: TGTGCCTGGAGGTTCGGCTACGAGCAGTACTTC
j_gene: TRBJ2-7
abundance: NA
d_gene: NA
v_gene: TRBV30

CDR3aa: CAWAGWYEQFF
CDR3nt: TGTGCCTGGGCAGGGTGGTATGAGCAGTTCTTC
j_gene: TRBJ2-1
abundance: NA
d_gene: NA
v_gene: TRBV30

CDR3aa: CASTPRGRAAGELFF
CDR3nt: TGTGCCAGCACTCCTAGGGGGAGGGCTGCCGGGGAGCTGTTTTTT
j_gene: TRBJ2-2
abundance: few
d_gene: NA
v_gene: TRBV12-3/TRBV12-4

CDR3aa: CASRGAGKHNEQFF
CDR3nt: TGTGCCAGCAGAGGAGCGGGGAAGCACAATGAGCAGTTCTTC
j_gene: TRBJ2-1
abundance: NA
d_gene: TRBD2
v_gene: TRBV7-9

CDR3aa: CSGKVGNEKLFF
CDR3nt: TGCAGCGGGAAGGTCGGGAATGAAAAACTGTTTTTT
j_gene: TRBJ1-4
abundance: NA
d_gene: NA
v_gene: TRBV29-1

CDR3aa: CSARDIGRETEAFF
CDR3nt: TGCAGTGCTAGAGATATCGGGAGGGAGACTGAAGCTTTCTTT
j_gene: TRBJ1-1
abundance: NA
d_gene: NA
v_gene: TRBV20-1

CDR3aa: CASSEEPGPGDTQYF
CDR3nt: TGTGCCAGCAGTGAAGAGCCGGGTCCCGGGGATACGCAGTATTTT
j_gene: TRBJ2-3
abundance: few
d_gene: NA
v_gene: TRBV25-1

CDR3aa: CATPWCTDTQYF
CDR3nt: TGTGCCACCCCTTGGTGCACAGATACGCAGTATTTT
j_gene: TRBJ2-3
abundance: few
d_gene: NA
v_gene: TRBV21-1

CDR3aa: CASSRQKGRFYEQYF
CDR3nt: TGTGCCAGCAGTAGGCAGAAGGGGAGGTTCTACGAGCAGTACTTC
j_gene: TRBJ2-7
abundance: few
d_gene: NA
v_gene: TRBV27

CDR3aa: CASSFNPSLEDEQYF
CDR3nt: TGTGCCAGCAGTTTCAACCCTTCACTGGAGGACGAGCAGTACTTC
j_gene: TRBJ2-7
abundance: few
d_gene: NA
v_gene: TRBV2

CDR3aa: CAISESPGYEQYF
CDR3nt: TGTGCCATCAGTGAGTCGCCGGGTTACGAGCAGTACTTC
j_gene: TRBJ2-7
abundance: few
d_gene: NA
v_gene: TRBV10-3

CDR3aa: CASSQVTGVTYEQYF
CDR3nt: TGCGCCAGCAGCCAAGTGACGGGGGTGACCTACGAGCAGTACTTC
j_gene: TRBJ2-7
abundance: NA
d_gene: NA
v_gene: TRBV4-3

CDR3aa: CSVAWTGSTDTQYF
CDR3nt: TGCAGCGTCGCCTGGACAGGCAGCACAGATACGCAGTATTTT
j_gene: TRBJ2-3
abundance: NA
d_gene: TRBD1
v_gene: TRBV29-1

CDR3aa: CASSRTEQETQYF
CDR3nt: TGTGCCAGCAGTCGGACGGAACAAGAGACCCAGTACTTC
j_gene: TRBJ2-5
abundance: few
d_gene: NA
v_gene: TRBV2

CDR3aa: CASSQDFGVTYEQYF
CDR3nt: TGCGCCAGCAGCCAAGATTTCGGGGTTACCTACGAGCAGTACTTC
j_gene: TRBJ2-7
abundance: few
d_gene: NA
v_gene: TRBV4-3

CDR3aa: CASRAKGLAASYNEQFF
CDR3nt: TGTGCCAGCAGGGCTAAGGGACTAGCGGCCTCCTACAATGAGCAGTTCTTC
j_gene: TRBJ2-1
abundance: few
d_gene: TRBD2
v_gene: TRBV27

CDR3aa: CASSPPVDKPYEQYF
CDR3nt: TGTGCCAGTAGTCCCCCCGTGGACAAACCTTACGAGCAGTACTTC
j_gene: TRBJ2-7
abundance: NA
d_gene: NA
v_gene: TRBV19

CDR3aa: CASSFGEWGNSPLHF
CDR3nt: TGTGCCAGCAGCTTTGGGGAGTGGGGTAATTCACCCCTCCACTTT
j_gene: TRBJ1-6
abundance: NA
d_gene: NA
v_gene: TRBV7-2